This T cell receptor (beta chain) comes out of a study of T cell responses to AZD1222 COVID-19 vaccine. Study-wide points: A reported finding is that nearly half of spike-specific TCRs target unmutated variant regions. Samples come after the peak T cell response, not at day 14. Two AZD1222 administrations were followed by greater Spike-specific TCR breadth and depth. The donor group comprised mostly white British people and more females; the analysis possibly underestimated clonal diversity.

To note about this clone: As yet, its antigen is unknown.

V lost 0 bases to trimming and J lost 11 bases, with 17 bases between them. The CDR3 has 15 residues. Germline V lookup: CDR1 MGHRA, CDR2 YSYEKL. Some clones are missing from TCRdb's copy, which holds only in-frame ones; the method was immunoSEQ multiplex PCR. The data contain over 100,000 clones, around 90% of them singletons. Sequenced here: peripheral blood, sampled 28 days after the second AZD1222 dose. This TCR was sampled from an adult who received the AZD1222 COVID-19 vaccine. V is TRBV4-1 and J is TRBJ1-5; D might be TRBD1 (5 bases). CDR3 sequence reads: CASSQEARGYRAQHF. CDR3 DNA: TGCGCCAGCAGCCAAGAGGCCCGGGGGTATAGGGCCCAGCATTTT.